The entry that follows covers one T cell receptor beta chain sequence. The target antigen is unknown. The entry originates in a study of sequential checkpoint blockade in melanoma. In germline, CDR1 is SGDLS, CDR2 YYNGEE. CDR3 length: 13 residues. Trimming removed 9 bases from V and 3 bases from J, with 15 bases in between. Clones were sequenced by immunoSEQ multiplex PCR, and TCRdb holds only the in-frame ones, with some missing. The sample lists about 18,000 clones; under 85% were seen once. General observations from the study: Pretreatment TIL clonality tracked with response in the nivolumab-first arm.

Regarding treatment: randomized to nivolumab then ipilimumab (arm A) or the reverse (arm B). Source: tumor tissue (inferred from file names), taken from a patient given nivolumab and ipilimumab in sequence. The receptor's source is a human donor with melanoma. The V and J genes are TRBV9 and TRBJ2-5; D is perhaps TRBD1 (8 bases). The CDR3 reads CATRTGREETQYF. The CDR3 DNA follows: TGTGCCACCCGGACAGGGAGGGAAGAGACCCAGTACTTC.